These 30 T cell receptor beta chains were all obtained from the same sample, sequenced in a study of patients and donors after allogeneic stem cell transplantation. TCRdb recomputed calls from the RT-PCR reads with MiXCR, one row per CDR3 protein. The table has about 230,000 distinct CDR3 sequences, less than 15% seen once; the top ten hold roughly 12%. The specimen was blood, either unsorted or a sorted T cell fraction (not recorded which). These receptors originate from a human donor who was either an allogeneic HSCT recipient or a stem cell or donor lymphocyte infusion donor (not recorded which). It is not recorded whose cells these are; they may come from a transplant donor.

This clonotype has more than one count but fewer than ten. The rearrangement uses TRBV20-1 and TRBJ2-1; D ambiguous. Germline assignment: CDR1 DFQATT and CDR2 SNEGSKA (reference sequence). Trimming took 5 bases from V and 8 from J, leaving 13 bases between them. The CDR3 spans 12 residues. This CDR3 reads CSAPLLAHEQFF. CDR3 DNA sequence: TGCAGTGCTCCCCTATTGGCCCATGAGCAGTTCTTC.

The chain employs TRBV6-2 or TRBV6-3 and TRBJ2-5; D call uncertain. V shed 1 base and J shed 2 bases, with 14 bases lying between them. Germline V CDR1 and CDR2: MNHEY, SVGEGT. The CDR3 is made up of 16 amino acids. The CDR3 DNA follows: TGTGCCAGCAGTTACTTGGAACTCCGCAAACAAGAGACCCAGTACTTC. Encoded protein: CASSYLELRKQETQYF.

In DNA, the CDR3 is TGTGCCAGCAGCTTGTCCGTCTTCAGCGGAGCCCAGTACTTC. Translating it yields CASSLSVFSGAQYF. V gene TRBV5-6 combines with J gene TRBJ2-5, with D perhaps matching TRBD2 (5 bases). This CDR3 comprises 14 residues. Trimming took off 1 base at V and 9 bases at J, with 16 bases between the two ends. Per the germline V gene, CDR1 is SGHDT and CDR2 is YYEEEE. The whole variable domain, filled in from reference TRBV5-6 and TRBJ2-5, reads DAGVTQSPTHLIKTRGQQVTLRCSPKSGHDTVSWYQQALGQGPQFIFQYYEEEERQRGNFPDRFSGHQFPNYSSELNVNALLLGDSALYLCASSLSVFSGAQYFGPGTRLLVL.

This clonotype occurred a few times. The chain has TRBV7-2 and TRBJ1-2, with D possibly being TRBD1 (5 bases). Trimming left V 1 base short and J 4 bases short, with 10 bases between. The CDR3 has 14 residues. Germline CDR1 reads SGHTA; CDR2 reads FQGNSA. The CDR3 DNA reads TGTGCCAGCAGCTTAGTAGGTACAGGCTATGGCTACACCTTC. Its protein is CASSLVGTGYGYTF. Based on the CDR3 plus reference TRBV7-2 and TRBJ1-2, the full variable domain is GAGVSQSPSNKVTEKGKDVELRCDPISGHTALYWYRQSLGQGLEFLIYFQGNSAPDKSGLPSDRFSAERTGGSVSTLTIQRTQQEDSAVYLCASSLVGTGYGYTFGSGTRLTVV.

The table lists this clonotype with a few counts. The chain is built from TRBV4-3 and TRBJ2-5; D is uncertain. Germline lookup yields CDR1 LGHNA and CDR2 YSLEER. Trimming cost V 4 bases and J 5 bases, with 11 bases left between them. The CDR3 runs 13 residues. For the CDR3, the DNA is TGCGCCAGCAGCCGCATTAATGGGGAGACCCAGTACTTC. This encodes CASSRINGETQYF.

This clonotype was counted ten times or more. The chain combines TRBV29-1 with TRBJ2-3; 9 nucleotides align to TRBD2. The CDR3 covers 14 residues. The germline gives CDR1 SQVTM, CDR2 ANQGSEA. With V trimmed by 6 bases and J by 2 bases, 6 bases remained unmatched. The CDR3 nucleotides are TGCAGCGTCCATGGCGGGGGGGTCACAGATACGCAGTATTTT. This sequence encodes CSVHGGGVTDTQYF.

The CDR3 nucleotides are TGTGCCAGCAGCCCTCGACTAGCGGGTACGAACACCGGGGAGCTGTTTTTT. Encoded protein: CASSPRLAGTNTGELFF. The chain combines TRBV7-9 with TRBJ2-2; 10 nucleotides align to TRBD2. CDR1 and CDR2 from the germline V gene are SEHNR and FQNEAQ (reference sequence). The ends lost 5 bases at V and 0 bases at J; junction bases unmatched: 6. The length of the CDR3 is 17 residues.

The chain combines TRBV13 with TRBJ1-2, with 8 bases lining up with TRBD1. This CDR3 has 13 residues. V shed 7 bases and J 8 bases; nucleotides not matched to a gene: 9. CDR1 and CDR2 (germline): PRHDT, FYEKMQ (reference sequence). The CDR3 protein is CASTLTGGEGYTF. In nucleotides, the CDR3 is TGTGCCAGCACCCTAACAGGGGGAGAGGGCTACACCTTC.

The chain combines TRBV5-1 with TRBJ1-1; D ambiguous. Between the trimmed V and J ends, which lost 4 bases and 6 bases, there was a span of 10 bases. The CDR3 contains 12 residues. CDR1 SGHRS and CDR2 YFSETQ come from the germline V gene. The CDR3, as DNA: TGCGCCAGCAGCCCCCATGGGCCTGAAGCTTTCTTT. Translation: CASSPHGPEAFF. Using reference TRBV5-1 and TRBJ1-1 for the parts outside the CDR3, the full variable domain is KAGVTQTPRYLIKTRGQQVTLSCSPISGHRSVSWYQQTPGQGLQFLFEYFSETQRNKGNFPGRFSGRQFSNSRSEMNVSTLELGDSALYLCASSPHGPEAFFGQGTRLTVV.

The chain couples TRBV5-1 to TRBJ2-1, with D unclear. The length of the CDR3 is 12 residues. Trimming pared 4 bases from V and 5 bases from J, leaving 7 bases between. Germline lookup yields CDR1 SGHRS and CDR2 YFSETQ. The CDR3 loop reads CASSETNNEQFF. The CDR3 nucleotides read TGCGCCAGCAGCGAAACAAACAATGAGCAGTTCTTC.

The chain joins TRBV7-8 to TRBJ2-7; 12 nucleotides agree with TRBD2. V was clipped by 5 bases and J by 1 base; unmatched bases: 6. Germline lookup yields CDR1 SGHVS and CDR2 FQNEAQ. This CDR3 has 16 amino acids. The CDR3 sequence is CASSPRTSGKSYEQYF. The CDR3 coding sequence is TGTGCCAGCAGCCCCCGGACTAGCGGGAAGTCCTACGAGCAGTACTTC.

This clonotype came up a few times. This chain connects TRBV4-2 to TRBJ2-1; D may be TRBD2 (7 bases). Trimming pared 0 bases from V and 5 bases from J, leaving 17 bases between. The germline gives CDR1 LGHNA, CDR2 YNFKEQ. This CDR3 spans 17 amino acids. CDR3 loop: CASSQDDGRTEDNEQFF. The CDR3 bases are TGTGCCAGCAGCCAAGATGACGGGAGGACAGAGGACAATGAGCAGTTCTTC.

This clonotype was observed many times. The DNA for the CDR3 is TGTGCCAGCAGCCCCGGACGGTTTGAAGGCTACACCTTC. Protein: CASSPGRFEGYTF. The gene calls are TRBV7-6 and TRBJ1-2; D unresolved. The ends were cut back, 5 bases at V and 8 bases at J, with 15 bases in the middle. This CDR3 has 13 amino acids. Germline V lookup: CDR1 SGHVS, CDR2 FNYEAQ.

This clonotype was recorded a few times. This chain links TRBV5-1 with TRBJ1-2; possible D gene TRBD1, 6 bases. Germline loops: CDR1 SGHRS, CDR2 YFSETQ. The V end was cut by 0 bases, the J end by 7 bases, with 10 bases between. This CDR3 contains 13 residues. CDR3 sequence: CASSLGRGGGYTF. In nucleotides, the CDR3 is TGCGCCAGCAGCTTGGGCAGGGGAGGTGGCTACACCTTC.

This clonotype was seen a handful of times. This chain joins TRBV5-4 and TRBJ2-7, with 7 bases that match TRBD2. Germline V gene data show CDR1 as SGHNT and CDR2 as YYREEE (reference sequence). This CDR3 region has 14 residues. The J segment lost 7 bases and the V segment lost 0 bases, leaving 7 bases of the junction unmatched. The CDR3 protein is CASSLDGTTLEQYF. CDR3 DNA: TGTGCCAGCAGCTTGGACGGGACTACGTTAGAGCAGTACTTC.

In its sample, this clonotype was seen a few times. The chain links TRBV20-1 to TRBJ2-1, with 7 nucleotides matching TRBD2. The CDR3 length is 16 residues. With V trimmed by 3 bases and J by 0 bases, 8 bases remained unmatched. Germline CDR1 is DFQATT and CDR2 is SNEGSKA (reference sequence). The CDR3 DNA sequence: TGCAGTGCTAGGCCCACTAGCGCCTCCTCCTACAATGAGCAGTTCTTC. This codes for CSARPTSASSYNEQFF.

The V gene is TRBV5-4, the J gene TRBJ2-3; D is ambiguous. The germline CDR1 and CDR2 sequences are SGHNT and YYREEE (reference sequence). The CDR3 consists of 15 residues. Trimming cost V 0 bases and J 3 bases, with 11 bases left between them. CDR3 in amino acids: CASSLDAGKTDTQYF. The CDR3, as DNA: TGTGCCAGCAGCTTGGACGCAGGAAAGACAGATACGCAGTATTTT.

V and J are TRBV5-6 and TRBJ2-1; D is undetermined. The CDR3 covers 11 residues. CDR1 and CDR2 (germline): SGHDT, YYEEEE. Trimming cost V 2 bases and J 7 bases, with 4 bases left between them. CDR3 region: CASSFTNEQFF. CDR3 nucleotide sequence: TGTGCCAGCAGCTTTACGAATGAGCAGTTCTTC. The entire variable domain, with the rest obtained from reference TRBV5-6 and TRBJ2-1, is as follows: DAGVTQSPTHLIKTRGQQVTLRCSPKSGHDTVSWYQQALGQGPQFIFQYYEEEERQRGNFPDRFSGHQFPNYSSELNVNALLLGDSALYLCASSFTNEQFFGPGTRLTVL.

This clonotype came up a few times. This chain connects TRBV7-2 to TRBJ2-5, with a tentative D call TRBD1 (5 bases). CDR3 size: 13 residues. V dropped 2 bases and J dropped 4 bases, with 8 bases sitting between them. The germline V gene encodes CDR1 SGHTA and CDR2 FQGNSA. The CDR3 DNA sequence: TGTGCCAGCAGCTTACGCAGGGCAGAGACCCAGTACTTC. This translates into CASSLRRAETQYF.

V gene TRBV6-5 combines with J gene TRBJ1-4; 7 nucleotides agree with TRBD1. Trimming cost V 0 bases and J 8 bases; bases outside gene matches: 6. This CDR3 has 15 residues. Germline-derived CDR1 and CDR2 are MNHEY and SVGAGI. CDR3 DNA sequence: TGTGCCAGCAGTTACTCAGGGACAGTCGGAGAAAAACTGTTTTTT. As protein: CASSYSGTVGEKLFF.

The chain uses TRBV19 and TRBJ1-5; tentative D call: TRBD1 (6 bases). V was pared by 7 bases and J by 7 bases, with 17 bases between. From germline, CDR1 is LNHDA and CDR2 SQIVND (reference sequence). The CDR3 runs 14 residues. The CDR3 DNA reads as TGTGCCAGTACCCCGGGGGGCCGCGGCCAGCCCCAGCATTTT. It is translated as CASTPGGRGQPQHF. Full variable domain (missing parts from reference TRBV19 and TRBJ1-5): DGGITQSPKYLFRKEGQNVTLSCEQNLNHDAMYWYRQDPGQGLRLIYYSQIVNDFQKGDIAEGYSVSREKKESFPLTVTSAQKNPTAFYLCASTPGGRGQPQHFGDGTRLSIL.

The J gene is TRBJ2-1, the V gene TRBV7-9; TRBD2 matches 12 bases. With V trimmed by 2 bases and J by 8 bases, 10 bases remained unmatched. CDR3 length: 17 amino acids. CDR1 is SEHNR and CDR2 is FQNEAQ in the germline V gene (reference sequence). The CDR3 DNA sequence: TGTGCCAGCAGCTTAAACGTTGGGCTAGCGGGGGGGCATGAGCAGTTCTTC. It translates to CASSLNVGLAGGHEQFF.

This clonotype was seen a handful of times. The chain couples TRBV7-6 to TRBJ1-3; D is ambiguous. Germline CDR1 is SGHVS and CDR2 is FNYEAQ. The V end was cut by 5 bases, the J end by 4 bases, with 15 bases between. There are 15 residues in the CDR3. This chain's CDR3 is CASSPVLGSGNTIYF. CDR3 coding DNA: TGTGCCAGCAGCCCCGTTTTGGGGTCAGGAAACACCATATATTTT.

This clonotype has ten or more counts. The chain joins TRBV7-9 to TRBJ2-2, with 9 bases fitting TRBD1. V gave up 5 bases and J gave up 4 bases; unmatched junction bases: 8. This CDR3 spans 16 amino acids. In germline, CDR1 is SEHNR, CDR2 FQNEAQ (reference sequence). DNA of the CDR3: TGTGCCAGCAGCCTTAGGGGACAGGGTTTCACCGGGGAGCTGTTTTTT. It is translated as CASSLRGQGFTGELFF.

The chain recombines TRBV10-3 with TRBJ2-5; 12 nucleotides match TRBD1. V lost 2 bases and J lost 5; bases outside the gene matches: 6. There are 16 residues in the CDR3. Germline V gene lookup returns CDR1 ENHRY and CDR2 SYGVKD. The CDR3 loop is CAISEPGQGARETQYF. CDR3 coding DNA: TGTGCCATCAGTGAGCCGGGACAGGGGGCACGGGAGACCCAGTACTTC.

This clonotype has ten or more counts. The chain has TRBV10-2 and TRBJ1-3; the match to TRBD1 covers 8 bases. The V and J ends lost 2 bases and 0 bases, in that order; junction bases with no gene match: 0. The CDR3 is made up of 15 amino acids. The germline CDR1 and CDR2 sequences are WSHSY and SAAADI. The CDR3 nucleotides are TGCGCCAGCAGTGAGGACAGGGGCTCTGGAAACACCATATATTTT. As protein: CASSEDRGSGNTIYF.

This sequence joins TRBV6-5 and TRBJ2-7; 7 bases fit TRBD1. This CDR3 contains 15 residues. Germline V CDR1 and CDR2: MNHEY, SVGAGI. With 0 bases clipped from V and 7 bases from J, the junction kept 9 bases outside the gene matches. CDR3 region: CASSYSRGGLGEQYF. The CDR3 region has the DNA TGTGCCAGCAGTTACTCGAGAGGGGGCCTCGGGGAGCAGTACTTC.

The CDR3 region is CASSLSGDRGNTEAFF. DNA for the CDR3: TGCGCCAGCAGCTTGAGTGGGGACAGGGGGAACACTGAAGCTTTCTTT. The J gene is TRBJ1-1, the V gene TRBV5-1; 10 bases agree with TRBD1. Germline CDR1 is SGHRS and CDR2 is YFSETQ. Losses at the gene ends were 1 base for V and 1 base for J; bases not matched to a gene: 4. This CDR3 has 16 amino acids. The full variable domain, rest sourced from reference TRBV5-1 and TRBJ1-1, is KAGVTQTPRYLIKTRGQQVTLSCSPISGHRSVSWYQQTPGQGLQFLFEYFSETQRNKGNFPGRFSGRQFSNSRSEMNVSTLELGDSALYLCASSLSGDRGNTEAFFGQGTRLTVV.

The table lists this clonotype with a few counts. The rearrangement links TRBV12-3 or TRBV12-4 to TRBJ1-5, with TRBD1 matching 9 bases. The V segment lost 7 bases and the J segment 2 bases; nucleotides outside the gene matches: 6. The CDR3 extends over 15 amino acids. This CDR3 is CASTTGGGGNQPQHF. The CDR3 nucleotides read TGTGCCAGCACTACAGGGGGCGGTGGCAATCAGCCCCAGCATTTT.

On this clonotype: This may be a read error: a much more frequent sequence differs by one nucleotide. This chain uses TRBV7-2 with TRBJ2-3; 12 bases are shared with TRBD1. The CDR3 runs to 15 residues. With V trimmed by 5 bases and J by 11 bases, 11 bases remained unmatched. Looked up from germline, CDR1 is SGHTA and CDR2 is FQGNSA. The CDR3 protein is CASSEGQGAVYMQYF. DNA of the CDR3: TGTGCCAGCAGCGAGGGACAGGGGGCGGTGTATATGCAGTATTTT.